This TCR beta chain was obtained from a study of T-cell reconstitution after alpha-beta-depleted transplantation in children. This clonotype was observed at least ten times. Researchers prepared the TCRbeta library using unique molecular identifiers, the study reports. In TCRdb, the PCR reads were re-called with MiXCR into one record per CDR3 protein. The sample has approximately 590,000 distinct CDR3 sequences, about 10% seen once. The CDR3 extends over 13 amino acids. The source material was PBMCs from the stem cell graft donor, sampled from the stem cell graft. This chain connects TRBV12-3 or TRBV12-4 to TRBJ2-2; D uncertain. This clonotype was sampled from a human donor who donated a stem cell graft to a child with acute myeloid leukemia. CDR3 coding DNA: TGTGCATTCAAGGAAGTTACGGCCGGGGAGCTGTTTTTT. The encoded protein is CAFKEVTAGELFF.